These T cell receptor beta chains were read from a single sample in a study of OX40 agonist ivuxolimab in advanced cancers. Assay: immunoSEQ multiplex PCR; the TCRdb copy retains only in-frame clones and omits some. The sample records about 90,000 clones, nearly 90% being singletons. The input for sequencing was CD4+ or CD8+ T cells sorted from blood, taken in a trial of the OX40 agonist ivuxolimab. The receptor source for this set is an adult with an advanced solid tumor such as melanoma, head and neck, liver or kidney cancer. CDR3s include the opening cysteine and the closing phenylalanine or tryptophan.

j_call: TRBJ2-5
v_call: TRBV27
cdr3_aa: CASSLVRSSETQYF

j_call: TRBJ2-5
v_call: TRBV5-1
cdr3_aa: CASSLDRARTQYF

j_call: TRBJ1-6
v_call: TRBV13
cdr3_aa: CASSYQGTPLHF

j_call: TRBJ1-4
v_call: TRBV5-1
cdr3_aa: CASGTGFNEKLFF

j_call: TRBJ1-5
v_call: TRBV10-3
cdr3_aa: CAISESGRGSNQPQHF

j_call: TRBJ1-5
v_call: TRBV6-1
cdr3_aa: CASSEPGTLGQPQHF

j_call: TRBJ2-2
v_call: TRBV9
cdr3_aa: CASSVGGRASGELFF

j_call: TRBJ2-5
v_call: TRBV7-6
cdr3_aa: CASSLGLPPETQYF

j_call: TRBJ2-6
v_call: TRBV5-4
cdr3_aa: CASSLGLAGVGSGANVLTF

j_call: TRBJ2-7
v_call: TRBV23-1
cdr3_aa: CASSLLRLSHEQYF